These 22 T cell receptor beta chains were all obtained from the same sample, sequenced in a study of T cell responses to AZD1222 COVID-19 vaccine (dated by TCRdb to the early 2020s). What the time point label conveys for this sample: baseline before first vaccination. Receptor amplification or capture employed the immunoSEQ multiplex PCR assay. This is the immuneACCESS table as TCRdb keeps it, with only in-frame sequences that have V and J called. A part of the clones is gone; compared with another copy, unresolved V genes explain less than half, and the rest is unexplained. This sample is represented by about 120,000 clones; about 90% of them were singletons. About 5.3% of the sample comes from the top ten. Material: peripheral blood, obtained on day 0 of AZD1222 vaccination. All receptors derive from an adult in good health.

The chain uses TRBV2 and TRBJ1-2, with TRBD1 as a possible D gene (6 bases). The CDR3 extends over 14 amino acids. CDR1 SNHLY and CDR2 FYNNEI come from the germline V gene. Trimming cost V 6 bases and J 8 bases, with 19 bases left between them. The CDR3 coding sequence is TGTGCCAGCAGCCTTGGGTCGGACAGAGAGGGCTACACCTTC. Protein sequence: CASSLGSDREGYTF.

V and J are TRBV27 and TRBJ1-1; D perhaps matches TRBD1 (6 bases). Germline CDR1 reads MNHEY; CDR2 reads SMNVEV (reference sequence). Trimming pared 3 bases from V and 0 bases from J, leaving 11 bases between. The CDR3 sequence is 15 residues long. The CDR3 loop is CASSLGNRVNTEAFF. The CDR3 DNA sequence: TGTGCCAGCAGTTTGGGGAACAGGGTGAACACTGAAGCTTTCTTT.

The genes are TRBV7-2 and TRBJ1-5; the D gene is possibly TRBD1 (6 bases). V lost 2 bases and J lost 7, with 15 bases in between. CDR1 is SGHTA and CDR2 is FQGNSA in the germline V gene. The CDR3 length is 15 residues. CDR3 loop: CASSLKQGVGQPQHF. The CDR3 DNA is TGTGCCAGCAGCTTAAAACAGGGTGTAGGACAGCCCCAGCATTTT.

The gene calls are TRBV13 and TRBJ2-1, with 13 bases identical to TRBD2. V dropped 4 bases and J dropped 9; count of bases not matched to a gene: 3. Germline CDR1 and CDR2: PRHDT and FYEKMQ (reference sequence). CDR3 size: 14 residues. CDR3 DNA: TGTGCCAGCAGCTGGACTAGCGGGAGCGGTGAGCAGTTCTTC. It specifies CASSWTSGSGEQFF.

In its sample, this clone was seen once. The chain joins TRBV28 to TRBJ1-2, with D maybe TRBD1 (6 bases). CDR1 and CDR2 (germline): MDHEN, SYDVKM. The CDR3 is 17 amino acids. Trimming took off 5 bases at V and 3 bases at J, with 22 bases between the two ends. The CDR3 coding sequence is TGTGCCAGCAGTCAACCTGAGGGGGTGGTGTCCCACTATGGCTACACCTTC. As protein: CASSQPEGVVSHYGYTF.

The genes are TRBV7-9 and TRBJ2-7; D may be TRBD1 (5 bases). V gave up 5 bases and J gave up 7 bases, with 15 bases separating them. The CDR3 has 13 amino acids. Germline V lookup: CDR1 SEHNR, CDR2 FQNEAQ (reference sequence). The CDR3 region is CASSPGSKGEQYF. CDR3 in DNA: TGTGCCAGCAGCCCGGGCTCTAAGGGGGAGCAGTACTTC.

The CDR3 DNA sequence: TGTGCCAGCAGCGGACAGATCTATAATTCACCCCTCCACTTT. Translated: CASSGQIYNSPLHF. The chain recombines TRBV3-1 (or the pseudogene TRBV3-2) with TRBJ1-6, with TRBD1 as a possible D gene (6 bases). With 5 bases removed from V and 3 bases from J, the gap between germline ends came to 8 bases. Germline loops: CDR1 LGHDT, CDR2 YNNKEL (reference sequence). The CDR3 spans 14 residues.

The V and J genes are TRBV6-1 and TRBJ1-5; tentatively, D is TRBD1 (5 bases). The CDR3 is made up of 13 amino acids. The ends were cut back, 3 bases at V and 7 bases at J, with 10 bases in the middle. Germline V gene lookup returns CDR1 MNHNS and CDR2 SASEGT. As DNA, the CDR3 is TGTGCCAGCAGTGAGGGGGGAAGGCAGCCCCAGCATTTT. It codes for CASSEGGRQPQHF.

The chain links TRBV20-1 to TRBJ2-7, with 14 bases identical to TRBD2. The CDR3 sequence is 17 residues long. Trimming removed 3 bases from V and 4 bases from J; junction bases left unmatched: 11. CDR1 is DFQATT, CDR2 SNEGSKA, per germline (reference sequence). CDR3 amino acids: CSASSDPGTSGRYEQYF. The CDR3 nucleotides read TGCAGTGCTAGTAGTGACCCCGGGACTAGCGGGAGATACGAGCAGTACTTC.

This clone was seen a few times. The rearrangement links TRBV7-8 to TRBJ2-7, with D perhaps matching TRBD1 (6 bases). V lost 5 bases and J 4 bases, leaving 24 bases between the germline ends. The CDR3 totals 17 residues. Looked up from germline, CDR1 is SGHVS and CDR2 is FQNEAQ. In DNA form, the CDR3 reads TGTGCCAGCAGCGCGCAGGGGAGCTGGGGGCGGACGTACGAGCAGTACTTC. Amino acid sequence: CASSAQGSWGRTYEQYF.

The chain carries TRBV30 and TRBJ1-6; D is undetermined. CDR3 size: 15 residues. Germline-derived CDR1 and CDR2 are GTSNPN and SVGIG (reference sequence). The germline V and J ends were trimmed by 1 base and 0 bases, with 7 bases remaining between them. The CDR3 region has the DNA TGTGCCTGGAGTGGGTTACCCTCCTATAATTCACCCCTCCACTTT. Its translation is CAWSGLPSYNSPLHF. Full variable domain (remainder filled in from reference TRBV30 and TRBJ1-6): SQTIHQWPATLVQPVGSPLSLECTVEGTSNPNLYWYRQAAGRGLQLLFYSVGIGQISSEVPQNLSASRPQDRQFILSSKKLLLSDSGFYLCAWSGLPSYNSPLHFGNGTRLTVT.

The chain employs TRBV10-2 and TRBJ1-1; no firm D call. Trimming removed 1 base from V and 6 bases from J, with 9 bases in between. Germline lookup yields CDR1 WSHSY and CDR2 SAAADI. The CDR3 is 13 amino acids. The DNA for the CDR3 is TGCGCCAGCAGTGAGTTAGGGAGGGCTGAAGCTTTCTTT. Its protein product is CASSELGRAEAFF.

The chain is built from TRBV15 and TRBJ2-7, with 7 bases lining up with TRBD2. CDR1 LNHNV and CDR2 YYDKDF come from the germline V gene (reference sequence). The CDR3 loop spans 14 amino acids. The trim removed 1 base at V and 6 bases at J, leaving 6 bases unmatched. CDR3 bases: TGTGCCACCAGCAGAGGGGGGGGTAGCGGCGAGCAGTACTTC. Its protein is CATSRGGGSGEQYF.

The rearrangement uses TRBV5-1 and TRBJ1-2; maybe TRBD1 (5 bases). Trimming took 0 bases from V and 2 from J, leaving 11 bases between them. CDR1 is SGHRS and CDR2 is YFSETQ in the germline V gene. This CDR3 has 15 amino acids. CDR3 DNA: TGCGCCAGCAGCTTGGAGGGGATCCTAAACTATGGCTACACCTTC. Its protein product is CASSLEGILNYGYTF.

The V call is TRBV3-1 (or the pseudogene TRBV3-2), the J call TRBJ1-4; D ambiguous. The CDR3 consists of 12 residues. Germline CDR1 reads LGHDT; CDR2 reads YNNKEL (reference sequence). V shed 7 bases and J shed 7 bases, with 10 bases lying between them. The chain's CDR3 is CASNGIGEKLFF. Here the CDR3 DNA reads TGTGCCAGCAACGGCATAGGTGAAAAACTGTTTTTT.

This chain links TRBV4-2 with TRBJ2-1; 7 bases map to TRBD2. CDR3 length: 17 residues. Losses at the gene ends were 0 bases for V and 4 bases for J; bases not matched to a gene: 9. The germline V gene has CDR1 LGHNA and CDR2 YNFKEQ. The CDR3 nucleotides are TGTGCCAGCAGCCAAGAGGCGTTAAGCGGGATATACAATGAGCAGTTCTTC. It encodes CASSQEALSGIYNEQFF.

This clone was counted a few times. This chain links TRBV19 with TRBJ1-5; unclear D gene. This CDR3 has 15 residues. Between the trimmed V and J ends, which lost 3 bases and 1 base, there was a span of 10 bases. CDR1 LNHDA and CDR2 SQIVND come from the germline V gene (reference sequence). The CDR3 region is CASSIGGGSNQPQHF. The CDR3 nucleotides are TGTGCCAGTAGTATCGGCGGTGGGAGCAATCAGCCCCAGCATTTT.

V gene TRBV12-3 or TRBV12-4 combines with J gene TRBJ1-2, with D hard to call. Trimming left V 9 bases short and J 8 bases short, with 19 bases between. This CDR3 is 13 amino acids long. In DNA, the CDR3 is TGTGCCAGTACGGGATCCTCTTTTGTGGGCTACACCTTC. Its protein is CASTGSSFVGYTF.

The V call is TRBV3-1 (or the pseudogene TRBV3-2), the J call TRBJ1-3; 8 nucleotides align to TRBD1. V shed 0 bases, J shed 1 base, and the junction held 8 bases outside the gene matches. CDR1 is LGHDT, CDR2 YNNKEL, per germline (reference sequence). The CDR3 is 18 residues long. This CDR3 reads CASSQDGAWTGSGNTIYF. CDR3 sequence (DNA): TGTGCCAGCAGCCAAGATGGGGCGTGGACAGGGTCTGGAAACACCATATATTTT.

This chain joins TRBV6-5 and TRBJ1-4, with no clear D. Trimming shortened V by 0 bases and J by 5 bases, and 7 bases separated the two germline ends. CDR1 is MNHEY and CDR2 is SVGAGI in the germline V gene. This CDR3 comprises 14 residues. CDR3 residues: CASSYSTGNEKLFF. The CDR3 region has the DNA TGTGCCAGCAGTTACTCGACGGGGAATGAAAAACTGTTTTTT.

V usage is TRBV3-1 (or the pseudogene TRBV3-2) and J usage is TRBJ1-4; D possibly corresponds to TRBD1 (5 bases). The V gene lost 4 bases and the J gene lost 8 bases, with 14 bases spanning the gap. There are 14 residues in the CDR3. The germline gives CDR1 LGHDT, CDR2 YNNKEL (reference sequence). The CDR3 nucleotides read TGTGCCAGCAGCCTACACGGGACGGTGGAAAAACTGTTTTTT. Amino acid sequence: CASSLHGTVEKLFF.

The rearrangement uses TRBV7-8 and TRBJ2-7; 7 positions agree with TRBD2. This CDR3 has 15 amino acids. Losses at the gene ends were 5 bases for V and 0 bases for J; bases not matched to a gene: 7. CDR1 is SGHVS, CDR2 FQNEAQ, per germline. The CDR3 loop is CASSLGGSSSYEQYF. The CDR3 nucleotides are TGTGCCAGCAGCCTGGGGGGGTCGAGCTCCTACGAGCAGTACTTC.